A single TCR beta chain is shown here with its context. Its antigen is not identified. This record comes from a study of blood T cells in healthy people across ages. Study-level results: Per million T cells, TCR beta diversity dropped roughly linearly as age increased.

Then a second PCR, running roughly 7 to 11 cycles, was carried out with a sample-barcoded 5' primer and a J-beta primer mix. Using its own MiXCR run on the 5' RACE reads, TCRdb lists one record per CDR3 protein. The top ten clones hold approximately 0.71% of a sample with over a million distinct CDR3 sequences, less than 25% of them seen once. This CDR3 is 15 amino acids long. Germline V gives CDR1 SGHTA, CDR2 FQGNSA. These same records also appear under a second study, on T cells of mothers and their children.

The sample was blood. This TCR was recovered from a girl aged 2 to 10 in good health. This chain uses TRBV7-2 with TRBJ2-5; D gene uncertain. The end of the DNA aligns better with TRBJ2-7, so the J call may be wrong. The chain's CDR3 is CASSLYLIGAYEQYF. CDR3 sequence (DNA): TGTGCCAGCAGCTTATATCTTATCGGTGCCTACGAGCAGTACTTC.